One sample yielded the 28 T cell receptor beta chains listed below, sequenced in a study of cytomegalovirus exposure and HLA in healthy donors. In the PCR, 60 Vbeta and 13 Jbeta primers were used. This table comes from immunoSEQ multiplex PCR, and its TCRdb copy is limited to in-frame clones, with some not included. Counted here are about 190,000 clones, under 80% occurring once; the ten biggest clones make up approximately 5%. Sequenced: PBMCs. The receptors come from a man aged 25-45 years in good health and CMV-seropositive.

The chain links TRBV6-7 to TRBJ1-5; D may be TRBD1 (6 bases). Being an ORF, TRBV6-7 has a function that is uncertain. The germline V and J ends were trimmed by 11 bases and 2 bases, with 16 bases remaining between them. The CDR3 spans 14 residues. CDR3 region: CARTTGIRNQPQHF. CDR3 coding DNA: TGTGCCCGAACTACAGGGATTCGCAATCAGCCCCAGCATTTT.

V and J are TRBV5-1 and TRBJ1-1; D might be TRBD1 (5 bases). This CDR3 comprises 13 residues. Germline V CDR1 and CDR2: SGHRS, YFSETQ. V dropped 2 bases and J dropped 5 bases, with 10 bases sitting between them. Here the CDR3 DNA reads TGCGCCAGCAGCTTAGTAGGGGAAACTGAAGCTTTCTTT. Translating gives CASSLVGETEAFF.

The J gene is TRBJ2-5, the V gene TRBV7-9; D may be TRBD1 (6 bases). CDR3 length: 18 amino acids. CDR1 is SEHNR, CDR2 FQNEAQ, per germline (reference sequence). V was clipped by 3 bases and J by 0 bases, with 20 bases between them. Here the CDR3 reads CASSFLGTGPLHQETQYF. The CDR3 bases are TGTGCCAGCAGCTTTTTGGGAACAGGGCCCCTCCACCAAGAGACCCAGTACTTC.

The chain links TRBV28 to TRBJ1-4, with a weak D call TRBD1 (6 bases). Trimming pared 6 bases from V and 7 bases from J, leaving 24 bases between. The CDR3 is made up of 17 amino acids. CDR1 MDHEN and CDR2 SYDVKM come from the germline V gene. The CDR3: CASRAQALTQGPEKLFF. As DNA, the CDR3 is TGTGCCAGCAGGGCACAGGCCTTAACACAGGGACCTGAAAAACTGTTTTTT.

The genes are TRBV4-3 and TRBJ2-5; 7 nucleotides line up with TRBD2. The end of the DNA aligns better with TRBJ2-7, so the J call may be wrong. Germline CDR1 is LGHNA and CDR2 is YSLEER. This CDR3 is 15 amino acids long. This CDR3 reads CASSQDFVGGDEQYF. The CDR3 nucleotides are TGCGCCAGCAGCCAAGATTTTGTTGGGGGGGACGAGCAGTACTTC.

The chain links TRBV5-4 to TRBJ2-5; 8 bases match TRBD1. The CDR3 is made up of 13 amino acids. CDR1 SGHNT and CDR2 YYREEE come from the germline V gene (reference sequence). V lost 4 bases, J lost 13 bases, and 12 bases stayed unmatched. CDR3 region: CASSPVGQATVYF. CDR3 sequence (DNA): TGTGCCAGCAGCCCGGTGGGACAGGCGACCGTGTACTTC.

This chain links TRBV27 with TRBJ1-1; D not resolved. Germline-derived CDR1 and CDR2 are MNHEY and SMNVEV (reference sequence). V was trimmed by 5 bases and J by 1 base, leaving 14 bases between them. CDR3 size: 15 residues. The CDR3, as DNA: TGTGCCAGCAGTCTCACACCTTTCTCGAACACTGAAGCTTTCTTT. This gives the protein CASSLTPFSNTEAFF.

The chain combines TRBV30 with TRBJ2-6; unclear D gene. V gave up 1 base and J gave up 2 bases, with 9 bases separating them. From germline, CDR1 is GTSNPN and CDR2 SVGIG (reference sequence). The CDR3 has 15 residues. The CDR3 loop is CAWSGAFAGANVLTF. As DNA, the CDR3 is TGTGCCTGGAGTGGGGCCTTCGCTGGGGCCAACGTCCTGACTTTC.

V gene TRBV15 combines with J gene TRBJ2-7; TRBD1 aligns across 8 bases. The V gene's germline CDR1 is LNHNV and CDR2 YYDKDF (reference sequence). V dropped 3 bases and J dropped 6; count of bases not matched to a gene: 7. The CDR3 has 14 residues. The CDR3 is CATSSGQGMGEQYF. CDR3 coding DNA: TGTGCCACCAGCAGCGGACAGGGAATGGGCGAGCAGTACTTC.

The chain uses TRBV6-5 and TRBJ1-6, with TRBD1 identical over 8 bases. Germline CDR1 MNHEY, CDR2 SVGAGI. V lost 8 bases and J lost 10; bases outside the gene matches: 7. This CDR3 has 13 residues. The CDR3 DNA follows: TGTGCCAGCGGACAGGGTTTAGGGTCACCCCTCCACTTT. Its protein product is CASGQGLGSPLHF.

The CDR3 spells CASSRDSKYNEQFF. CDR3 in DNA: TGTGCCAGCAGCCGGGACTCGAAGTACAATGAGCAGTTCTTC. The chain recombines TRBV5-4 with TRBJ2-1, with D maybe TRBD2 (6 bases). V was pared by 4 bases and J by 4 bases, with 12 bases between. This CDR3 is 14 amino acids long. Germline CDR1 is SGHNT and CDR2 is YYREEE (reference sequence).

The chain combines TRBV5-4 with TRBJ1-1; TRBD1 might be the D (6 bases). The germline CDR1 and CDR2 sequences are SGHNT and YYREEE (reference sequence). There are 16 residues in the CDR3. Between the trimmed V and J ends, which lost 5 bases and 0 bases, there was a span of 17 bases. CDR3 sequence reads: CASSSRQQGLNTEAFF. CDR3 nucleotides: TGTGCCAGCAGTTCGCGCCAACAGGGCTTGAACACTGAAGCTTTCTTT.

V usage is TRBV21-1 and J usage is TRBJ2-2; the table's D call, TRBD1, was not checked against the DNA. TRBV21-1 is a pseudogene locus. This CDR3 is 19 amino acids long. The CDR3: CASSNAPWQGPLNTGELFF. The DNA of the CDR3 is TGTGCCAGCAGCAACGCTCCGTGGCAGGGTCCCCTTAACACCGGGGAGCTGTTTTTT.

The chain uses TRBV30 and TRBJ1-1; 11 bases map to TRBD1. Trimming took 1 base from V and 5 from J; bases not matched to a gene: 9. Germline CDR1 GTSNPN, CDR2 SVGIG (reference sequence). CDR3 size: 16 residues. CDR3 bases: TGTGCCTGGAGTGCAATAGGACAGGGGGCAGGGACTGAAGCTTTCTTT. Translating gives CAWSAIGQGAGTEAFF.

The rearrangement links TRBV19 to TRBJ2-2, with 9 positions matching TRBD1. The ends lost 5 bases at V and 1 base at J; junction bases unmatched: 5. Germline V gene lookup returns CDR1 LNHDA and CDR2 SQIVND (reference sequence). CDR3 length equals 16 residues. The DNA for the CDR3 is TGTGCCAGTAGTTCTCCGGGACAGGGGAACACCGGGGAGCTGTTTTTT. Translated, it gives CASSSPGQGNTGELFF.

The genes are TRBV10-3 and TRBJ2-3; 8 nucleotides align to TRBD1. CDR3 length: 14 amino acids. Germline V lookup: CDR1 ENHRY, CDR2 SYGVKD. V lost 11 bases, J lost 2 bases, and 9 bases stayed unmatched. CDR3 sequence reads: CASQGARDTDTQYF. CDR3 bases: TGTGCCTCGCAGGGGGCGAGGGACACAGATACGCAGTATTTT.

CDR3 amino acids: CASSLSGGSTDTQYF. In DNA form, the CDR3 reads TGTGCCAGCAGCTTAAGCGGGGGGAGCACAGATACGCAGTATTTT. The chain uses TRBV5-8 and TRBJ2-3; 9 bases line up with TRBD2. The CDR3 covers 15 residues. The V gene end was trimmed by 2 bases and the J gene end by 0 bases; junction bases not matched to a gene: 1. Germline V gives CDR1 SGHTS, CDR2 YDEGEE.

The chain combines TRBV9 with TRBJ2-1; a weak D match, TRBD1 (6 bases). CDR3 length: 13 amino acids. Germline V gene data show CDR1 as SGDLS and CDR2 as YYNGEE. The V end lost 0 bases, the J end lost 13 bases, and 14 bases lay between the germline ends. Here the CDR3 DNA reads TGTGCCAGCAGCGTAGGGGGGCGGTCAGGACAGTTCTTC. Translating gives CASSVGGRSGQFF.

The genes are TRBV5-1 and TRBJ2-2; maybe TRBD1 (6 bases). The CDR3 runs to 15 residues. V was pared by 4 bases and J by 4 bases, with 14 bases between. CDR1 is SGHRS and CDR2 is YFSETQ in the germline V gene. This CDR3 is CASSPGAGATGELFF. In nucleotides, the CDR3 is TGCGCCAGCAGCCCAGGGGCCGGGGCCACCGGGGAGCTGTTTTTT.

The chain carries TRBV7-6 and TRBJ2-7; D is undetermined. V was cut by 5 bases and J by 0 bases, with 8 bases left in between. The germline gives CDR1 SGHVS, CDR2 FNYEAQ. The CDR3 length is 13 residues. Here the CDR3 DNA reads TGTGCCAGCAGCAAAGTGGCCTCCTACGAGCAGTACTTC. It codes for CASSKVASYEQYF.

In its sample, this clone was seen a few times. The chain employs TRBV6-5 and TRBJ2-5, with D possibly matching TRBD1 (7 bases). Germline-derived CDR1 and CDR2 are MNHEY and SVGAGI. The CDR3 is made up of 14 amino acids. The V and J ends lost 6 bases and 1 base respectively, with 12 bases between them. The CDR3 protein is CASRTRDSQETQYF. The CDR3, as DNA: TGTGCCAGCAGGACGCGGGACAGCCAAGAGACCCAGTACTTC.

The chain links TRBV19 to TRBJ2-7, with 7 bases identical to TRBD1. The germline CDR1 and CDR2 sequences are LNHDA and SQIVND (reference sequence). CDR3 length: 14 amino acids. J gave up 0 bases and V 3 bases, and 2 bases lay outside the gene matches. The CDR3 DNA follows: TGTGCCAGTAGTATTGGACAGGCCTCCTACGAGCAGTACTTC. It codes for CASSIGQASYEQYF.

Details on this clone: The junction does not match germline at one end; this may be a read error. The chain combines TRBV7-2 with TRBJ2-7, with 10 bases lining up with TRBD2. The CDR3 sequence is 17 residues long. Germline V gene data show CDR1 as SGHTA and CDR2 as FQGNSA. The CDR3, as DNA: TGCGCCAGCAGCCGACAGATAGCGGGAGGAGGCTCCTACGAGCAGTACTTC. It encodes CASSRQIAGGGSYEQYF.

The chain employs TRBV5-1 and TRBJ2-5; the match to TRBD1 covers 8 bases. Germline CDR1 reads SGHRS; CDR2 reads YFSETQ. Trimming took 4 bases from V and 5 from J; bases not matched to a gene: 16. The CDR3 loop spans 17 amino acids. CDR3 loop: CASSPWGTGFETETQYF. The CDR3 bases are TGCGCCAGCAGCCCCTGGGGGACAGGATTCGAGACGGAGACCCAGTACTTC.

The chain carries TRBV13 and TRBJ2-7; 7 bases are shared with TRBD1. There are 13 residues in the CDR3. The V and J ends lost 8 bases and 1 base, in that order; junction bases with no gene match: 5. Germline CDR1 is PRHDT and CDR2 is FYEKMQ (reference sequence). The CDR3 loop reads CASAGGLSYEQYF. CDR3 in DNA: TGTGCCAGCGCAGGGGGTCTTTCCTACGAGCAGTACTTC.

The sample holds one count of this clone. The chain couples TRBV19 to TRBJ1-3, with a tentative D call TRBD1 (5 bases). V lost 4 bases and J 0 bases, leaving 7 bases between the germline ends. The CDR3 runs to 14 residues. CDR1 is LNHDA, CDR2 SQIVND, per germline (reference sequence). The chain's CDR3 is CASSRGLSGNTIYF. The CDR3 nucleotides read TGTGCCAGTAGTAGGGGACTCTCTGGAAACACCATATATTTT. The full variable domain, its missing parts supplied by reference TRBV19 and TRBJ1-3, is DGGITQSPKYLFRKEGQNVTLSCEQNLNHDAMYWYRQDPGQGLRLIYYSQIVNDFQKGDIAEGYSVSREKKESFPLTVTSAQKNPTAFYLCASSRGLSGNTIYFGEGSWLTVV.

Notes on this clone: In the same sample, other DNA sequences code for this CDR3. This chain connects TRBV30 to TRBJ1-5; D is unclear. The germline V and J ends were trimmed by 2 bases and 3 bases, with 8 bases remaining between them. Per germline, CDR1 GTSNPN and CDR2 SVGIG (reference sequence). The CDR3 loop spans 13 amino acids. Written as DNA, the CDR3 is TGTGCCTGGAGTCGGAGGGACAATCAGCCCCAGCATTTT. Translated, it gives CAWSRRDNQPQHF.

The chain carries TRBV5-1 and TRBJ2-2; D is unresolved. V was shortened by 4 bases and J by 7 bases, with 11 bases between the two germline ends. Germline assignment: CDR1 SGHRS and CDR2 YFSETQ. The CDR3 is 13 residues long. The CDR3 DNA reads TGCGCCAGCAGCGTAAAGCCCGTCGGGGAGCTGTTTTTT. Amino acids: CASSVKPVGELFF.